The 21 T cell receptor beta chains below were found in one sample sequenced in a study of blood T cells in healthy people across ages. The second PCR ran roughly 7 to 11 cycles with a sample-barcoded 5' primer and J-beta primers. In TCRdb, the 5' RACE reads were re-called with MiXCR into one record per CDR3 protein. The table has some 550,000 distinct CDR3 sequences, around 48% seen once. Sequencing was performed on blood. The source is a man older than 75 in good health.

This clonotype has ten or more counts. CDR3 nucleotide sequence: TGCAGCGTGCAGGACAGGAACTCCTACAATGAGCAGTTCTTC. Translated: CSVQDRNSYNEQFF. V gene TRBV29-1 combines with J gene TRBJ2-1, with 7 bases lining up with TRBD1. The V gene's germline CDR1 is SQVTM and CDR2 ANQGSEA. This CDR3 has 14 residues. J was trimmed by 0 bases and V by 6 bases; bases with no gene match: 5.

The gene calls are TRBV20-1 and TRBJ2-3, with a possible D match to TRBD2 (6 bases). The V gene lost 6 bases and the J gene lost 3 bases, with 16 bases spanning the gap. The CDR3 contains 14 residues. Per germline, CDR1 DFQATT and CDR2 SNEGSKA (reference sequence). The DNA of the CDR3 is TGCAGTGCCCCCGAGGCGGGGCGAACAGATACGCAGTATTTT. This gives the protein CSAPEAGRTDTQYF.

This chain uses TRBV29-1 with TRBJ2-1, with 8 bases matching TRBD2. Germline-derived CDR1 and CDR2 are SQVTM and ANQGSEA. The CDR3 runs to 14 residues. The V and J ends lost 5 bases and 5 bases, in that order; junction bases with no gene match: 8. The CDR3, as DNA: TGCAGCGTTCTAGGTCTAGCGGGCCACAATGAGCAGTTCTTC. It encodes CSVLGLAGHNEQFF.

In its sample, this clonotype was seen once. J is TRBJ2-5 and V is TRBV9; D may be TRBD2 (6 bases). Trimming pared 4 bases from V and 5 bases from J, leaving 18 bases between. CDR3 size: 15 residues. The germline V gene has CDR1 SGDLS and CDR2 YYNGEE. The CDR3 DNA reads as TGTGCCAGCAGCTTTAGTGGGACTGTCACGGAGACCCAGTACTTC. Amino acid sequence: CASSFSGTVTETQYF.

The CDR3 sequence is CASSERGRGNEKLFF. DNA for the CDR3: TGTGCCAGCAGTGAACGAGGTCGAGGTAATGAAAAACTGTTTTTT. The rearrangement uses TRBV25-1 and TRBJ1-4; unclear D gene. Germline CDR1 reads MGHDK; CDR2 reads SYGVNS. The V and J ends lost 2 bases and 4 bases respectively, with 11 bases between them. The CDR3 covers 15 residues.

This clonotype was detected once. The V gene is TRBV20-1, the J gene TRBJ2-1; 7 bases agree with TRBD2. The CDR3 has 15 amino acids. Unmatched junction bases numbered 4, after V lost 0 bases and J lost 2 bases. Looked up from germline, CDR1 is DFQATT and CDR2 is SNEGSKA (reference sequence). In DNA form, the CDR3 reads TGCAGTGCTAGAGATGCGACTAGCCCCTACAATGAGCAGTTCTTC. Protein product: CSARDATSPYNEQFF.

The rearrangement uses TRBV6-6 and TRBJ1-1; D might be TRBD1 (5 bases). Germline lookup yields CDR1 MNHNY and CDR2 SVGAGI (reference sequence). V lost 6 bases to trimming and J lost 0 bases, with 11 bases between them. The CDR3 extends over 14 amino acids. The CDR3 DNA follows: TGTGCCAGCAGATCGACAGATGTGAACACTGAAGCTTTCTTT. Translated: CASRSTDVNTEAFF.

The V call is TRBV29-1, the J call TRBJ2-2, with 9 bases matching TRBD1. From germline, CDR1 is SQVTM and CDR2 ANQGSEA. V shed 6 bases, J shed 1 base, and the junction held 6 bases outside the gene matches. This CDR3 region has 15 residues. CDR3 sequence (DNA): TGCAGCGTAAGGGGGGACAGGGAGAACACCGGGGAGCTGTTTTTT. Protein product: CSVRGDRENTGELFF.

The chain links TRBV7-6 to TRBJ2-3; TRBD2 matches at 11 bases. V dropped 0 bases and J dropped 1; count of bases not matched to a gene: 3. In germline, CDR1 is SGHVS, CDR2 FNYEAQ. The CDR3 length is 17 residues. As DNA, the CDR3 is TGTGCCAGCAGCTTAGCAGGGACTAGCGGTGGCACAGATACGCAGTATTTT. Its translation is CASSLAGTSGGTDTQYF.

This clonotype was counted ten times or more. This sequence joins TRBV6-6 and TRBJ1-4; TRBD1 agrees at 7 bases. The CDR3 extends over 13 amino acids. J lost 8 bases, V lost 8 bases, and 8 bases had no gene match. CDR1 is MNHNY, CDR2 SVGAGI, per germline (reference sequence). The CDR3 DNA is TGTGCCAGCGGATCAACAGGGGACGAAAAACTGTTTTTT. It translates to CASGSTGDEKLFF.

This chain links TRBV9 with TRBJ2-2; D possibly corresponds to TRBD2 (5 bases). V was cut by 0 bases and J by 8 bases, with 17 bases left in between. Germline CDR1 and CDR2: SGDLS and YYNGEE. The CDR3 is 16 amino acids. In nucleotides, the CDR3 is TGTGCCAGCAGCGTAGGGACTGCGCAGATCGAGGGGGAGCTGTTTTTT. Translation gives CASSVGTAQIEGELFF.

This clonotype showed up just a few times. The J gene is TRBJ2-7, the V gene TRBV20-1; 7 nucleotides agree with TRBD1. Per the germline V gene, CDR1 is DFQATT and CDR2 is SNEGSKA (reference sequence). Trimming cost V 2 bases and J 0 bases; bases outside gene matches: 13. The CDR3 sequence is 17 residues long. The CDR3 nucleotides read TGCAGTGCTAGAACCCGAAGGACAGGTACATTCTCCTACGAGCAGTACTTC. Protein sequence: CSARTRRTGTFSYEQYF.

The chain joins TRBV28 to TRBJ1-5; 10 nucleotides agree with TRBD1. CDR3 length: 17 residues. V lost 4 bases and J lost 6; bases outside the gene matches: 12. CDR1 is MDHEN, CDR2 SYDVKM, per germline. The CDR3 DNA reads TGTGCCAGCAGTTACCCACCGGGACAGGGGATTTTTCAGCCCCAGCATTTT. Residues: CASSYPPGQGIFQPQHF.

V usage is TRBV27 and J usage is TRBJ2-7; D gene unclear. V was trimmed by 8 bases and J by 7 bases, leaving 18 bases between them. The CDR3 runs to 13 residues. Germline CDR1 is MNHEY and CDR2 is SMNVEV (reference sequence). Here the CDR3 reads CASGKLGYREQYF. The CDR3 DNA reads TGTGCCAGCGGGAAATTGGGGTATCGGGAGCAGTACTTC.

At least ten counts were recorded for this clonotype. This rearrangement joins TRBV6-5 to TRBJ2-2; TRBD1 matches 10 bases. With V trimmed by 4 bases and J by 2 bases, 7 bases remained unmatched. The CDR3 spans 17 residues. Germline V gives CDR1 MNHEY, CDR2 SVGAGI. CDR3 region: CASSSPRQGANTGELFF. In DNA, the CDR3 is TGTGCCAGCAGTTCCCCTCGACAGGGGGCCAACACCGGGGAGCTGTTTTTT.

In its sample, this clonotype was seen a few times. The rearrangement uses TRBV7-9 and TRBJ2-7, with TRBD1 matching 8 bases. The CDR3 has 15 amino acids. Germline V gives CDR1 SEHNR, CDR2 FQNEAQ (reference sequence). J was trimmed by 5 bases and V by 4 bases; bases with no gene match: 10. The CDR3 sequence: CASSSGRTGFDEQYF. The CDR3 DNA follows: TGTGCCAGCAGCTCCGGGCGGACAGGGTTTGACGAGCAGTACTTC.

This chain links TRBV20-1 with TRBJ2-1; D possibly corresponds to TRBD1 (5 bases). V was shortened by 0 bases and J by 6 bases, with 15 bases between the two germline ends. The CDR3 runs to 15 residues. Per germline, CDR1 DFQATT and CDR2 SNEGSKA (reference sequence). The CDR3 bases are TGCAGTGCTAGAGATCAAATGGGCAGGGCCAATGAGCAGTTCTTC. Protein product: CSARDQMGRANEQFF.

The chain is built from TRBV20-1 and TRBJ2-7; D is unclear. There are 15 residues in the CDR3. Trimming shortened V by 0 bases and J by 0 bases, and 12 bases separated the two germline ends. Germline CDR1 DFQATT, CDR2 SNEGSKA (reference sequence). Here the CDR3 DNA reads TGCAGTGCTAGAGAGTCTCGAGGCTACTCCTACGAGCAGTACTTC. It is translated as CSARESRGYSYEQYF.

This clonotype has only a few counts. The J gene is TRBJ2-1, the V gene TRBV27; unclear D gene. The CDR3 length is 17 residues. Trimming took off 2 bases at V and 5 bases at J, with 19 bases between the two ends. The germline gives CDR1 MNHEY, CDR2 SMNVEV (reference sequence). CDR3 sequence: CASSLNPLAASNNEQFF. The CDR3 coding sequence is TGTGCCAGCAGTTTAAACCCCTTGGCGGCTTCTAACAATGAGCAGTTCTTC.

The chain is built from TRBV18 and TRBJ2-4, with D possibly TRBD1 on 5 matching bases. The J call is doubtful: the DNA matches TRBJ2-5 better. This CDR3 comprises 14 residues. Germline CDR1 KGHSH, CDR2 LQKENI. The CDR3 bases are TGTGCCAGCTCACCTCCAGGGATCGGGGAGACCCAGTACTTC. The encoded protein is CASSPPGIGETQYF.

This clonotype was recorded a few times. The CDR3 sequence is CASSSRRQSEAFF. The CDR3 DNA is TGTGCCAGCAGCTCGAGACGACAGAGTGAAGCTTTCTTT. V is TRBV7-9 and J is TRBJ1-1, with a weak D call TRBD1 (5 bases). Germline loops: CDR1 SEHNR, CDR2 FQNEAQ (reference sequence). Trimming took off 4 bases at V and 7 bases at J, with 13 bases between the two ends. The CDR3 is 13 residues long.